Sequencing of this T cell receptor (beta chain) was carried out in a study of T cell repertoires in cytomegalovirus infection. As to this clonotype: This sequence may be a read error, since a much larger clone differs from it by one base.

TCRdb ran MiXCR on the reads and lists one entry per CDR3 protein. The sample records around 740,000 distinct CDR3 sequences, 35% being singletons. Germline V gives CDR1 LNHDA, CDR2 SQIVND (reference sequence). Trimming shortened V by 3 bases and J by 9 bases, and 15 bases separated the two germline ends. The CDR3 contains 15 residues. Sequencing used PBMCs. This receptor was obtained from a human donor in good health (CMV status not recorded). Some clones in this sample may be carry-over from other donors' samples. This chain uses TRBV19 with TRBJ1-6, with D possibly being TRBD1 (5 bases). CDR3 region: CASSIVGRECSPLHF. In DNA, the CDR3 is TGTGCCAGTAGTATCGTGGGCAGGGAGTGTTCACCCCTCCACTTT.